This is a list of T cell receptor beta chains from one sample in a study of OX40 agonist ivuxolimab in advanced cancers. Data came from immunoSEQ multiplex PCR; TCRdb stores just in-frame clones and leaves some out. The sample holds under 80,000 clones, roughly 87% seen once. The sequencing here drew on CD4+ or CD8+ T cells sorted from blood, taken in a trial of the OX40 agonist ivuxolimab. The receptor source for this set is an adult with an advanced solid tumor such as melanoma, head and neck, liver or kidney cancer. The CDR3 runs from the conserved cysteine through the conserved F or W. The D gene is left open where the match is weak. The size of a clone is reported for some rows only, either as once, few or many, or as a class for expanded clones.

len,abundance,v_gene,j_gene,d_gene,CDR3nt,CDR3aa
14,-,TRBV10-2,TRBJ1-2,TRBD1,TGCGCCAGCCTCAGGGGGGTTCAAGGATTTGGCTACACCTTC,CASLRGVQGFGYTF
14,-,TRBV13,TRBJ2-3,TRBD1,TGTGCCAGCTTACGGGACAGGGGCACAGATACGCAGTATTTT,CASLRDRGTDTQYF
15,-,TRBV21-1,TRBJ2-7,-,TGTGCCAGCAGCAACTCCGGGACAGGGGCGCGGGAGCAGTACTTC,CASSNSGTGAREQYF
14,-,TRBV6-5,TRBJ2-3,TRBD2,TGTGCCAGCATCCCTGCGGGAGGAGGAGATACGCAGTATTTT,CASIPAGGGDTQYF
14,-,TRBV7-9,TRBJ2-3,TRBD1,TGTGCCAGCAGCCGACAGGGGGCCACAGATACGCAGTATTTT,CASSRQGATDTQYF
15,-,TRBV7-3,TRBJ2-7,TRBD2,TGTGCCAGCAGCTTACTAAGTAGCGGGAGCCACGAGCAGTACTTC,CASSLLSSGSHEQYF
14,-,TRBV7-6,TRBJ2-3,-,TGTGCCAGCAGCCAAGGGGTAGACAGAGGCACGCAGTATTTT,CASSQGVDRGTQYF
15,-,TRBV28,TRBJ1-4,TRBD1,TGTGCCAGCAGTTCCCCTTCGGGACAGCATGAAAAACTGTTTTTT,CASSSPSGQHEKLFF
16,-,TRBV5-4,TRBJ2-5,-,TGTGCCAGCAGCTTGGTGGTAGCGAGAGAGGGGGAGACCCAGTACTTC,CASSLVVAREGETQYF
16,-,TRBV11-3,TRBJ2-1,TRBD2,TGTGCCAGCAGCCCAAGACTAGCGGGCTTGGGGAATGAGCAGTTCTTC,CASSPRLAGLGNEQFF
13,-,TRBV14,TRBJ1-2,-,TGTGCCAGCAGCCTGACAGGAGCTGGCGGCTACACCTTC,CASSLTGAGGYTF
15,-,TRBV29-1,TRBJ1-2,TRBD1,TGCAGCGTTTCCCCCGGGGACAGGGGGAACTATGGCTACACCTTC,CSVSPGDRGNYGYTF
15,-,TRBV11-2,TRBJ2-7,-,TGTGCCAGCAGCTTCTCAGGGCCACCGTCCTACGAGCAGTACTTC,CASSFSGPPSYEQYF
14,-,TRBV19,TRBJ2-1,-,TGTGCCAGTAGTATAGACTCGACGGTTAATGAGCAGTTCTTC,CASSIDSTVNEQFF
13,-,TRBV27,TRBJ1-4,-,TGTGCCAGTGGAAGGGGGGGAAATGAAAAACTGTTTTTT,CASGRGGNEKLFF
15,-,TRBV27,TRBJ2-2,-,TGTGCCAGCAGCATTGGATTGTCCATCGACGGGGAGCTGTTTTTT,CASSIGLSIDGELFF
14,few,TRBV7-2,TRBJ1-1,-,TGTGCCAGCAGCCCCCAGGGGCGACGGACTGAAGCTTTCTTT,CASSPQGRRTEAFF
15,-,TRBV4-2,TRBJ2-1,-,TGTGCCAGCAGCCAGGGGGCGGGCCCCTACAATGAGCAGTTCTTC,CASSQGAGPYNEQFF
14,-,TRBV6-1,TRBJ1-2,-,TGTGCCAGCAGTGAAATCAACGGGGTGGCTGGCTACACCTTC,CASSEINGVAGYTF
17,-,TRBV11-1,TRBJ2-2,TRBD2,TGTGCCAGCAGACCTACCCGCGGGGGGACGAACACCGGGGAGCTGTTTTTT,CASRPTRGGTNTGELFF
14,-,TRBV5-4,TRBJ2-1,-,TGTGCCAGCAGCTTGGTAGGGTCCTACAATGAGCAGTTCTTC,CASSLVGSYNEQFF
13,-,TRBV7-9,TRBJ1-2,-,TGTGCCAGCAGCTTCCAGGTCGACTATGGCTACACCTTC,CASSFQVDYGYTF
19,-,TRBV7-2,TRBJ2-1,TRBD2,TGTGCCAGCAGCTTAACAGGGCTAGCGGGGGGTTTCTCCTACAATGAGCAGTTCTTC,CASSLTGLAGGFSYNEQFF
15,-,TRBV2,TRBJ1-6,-,TGTGCCAGCAGGGTGATGGTCTCCTATAATTCACCCCTCCACTTT,CASRVMVSYNSPLHF
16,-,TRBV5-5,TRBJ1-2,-,TGTGCCAGCAGCTTGGCCGCGCAGGGTTGGGACTATGGCTACACCTTC,CASSLAAQGWDYGYTF
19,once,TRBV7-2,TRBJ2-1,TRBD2,TGTGCCAGCAGCCTTCGGACTAGCGGGGGGGCGTTCTCCTACAATGAGCAGTTCTTC,CASSLRTSGGAFSYNEQFF
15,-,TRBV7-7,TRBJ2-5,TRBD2,TGTGCTAGCAGCCCAATAGCGGGGGGCCAAGAGACCCAGTACTTC,CASSPIAGGQETQYF
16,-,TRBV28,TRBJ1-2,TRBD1,TGTGCCAGCAGTTCGGGACAGGGGGCGGATAACTATGGCTACACCTTC,CASSSGQGADNYGYTF
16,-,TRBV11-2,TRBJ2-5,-,TGTGCCAGCAGCTTAGGACTAGGGCACGAGGGAGAGACCCAGTACTTC,CASSLGLGHEGETQYF
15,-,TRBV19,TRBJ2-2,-,TGTGCCAGTAGTATACAGGGATCGAACACCGGGGAGCTGTTTTTT,CASSIQGSNTGELFF
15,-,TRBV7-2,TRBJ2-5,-,TGTGCCAGCAGCTTAGCCGGACTACCTCAAGAGACCCAGTACTTC,CASSLAGLPQETQYF